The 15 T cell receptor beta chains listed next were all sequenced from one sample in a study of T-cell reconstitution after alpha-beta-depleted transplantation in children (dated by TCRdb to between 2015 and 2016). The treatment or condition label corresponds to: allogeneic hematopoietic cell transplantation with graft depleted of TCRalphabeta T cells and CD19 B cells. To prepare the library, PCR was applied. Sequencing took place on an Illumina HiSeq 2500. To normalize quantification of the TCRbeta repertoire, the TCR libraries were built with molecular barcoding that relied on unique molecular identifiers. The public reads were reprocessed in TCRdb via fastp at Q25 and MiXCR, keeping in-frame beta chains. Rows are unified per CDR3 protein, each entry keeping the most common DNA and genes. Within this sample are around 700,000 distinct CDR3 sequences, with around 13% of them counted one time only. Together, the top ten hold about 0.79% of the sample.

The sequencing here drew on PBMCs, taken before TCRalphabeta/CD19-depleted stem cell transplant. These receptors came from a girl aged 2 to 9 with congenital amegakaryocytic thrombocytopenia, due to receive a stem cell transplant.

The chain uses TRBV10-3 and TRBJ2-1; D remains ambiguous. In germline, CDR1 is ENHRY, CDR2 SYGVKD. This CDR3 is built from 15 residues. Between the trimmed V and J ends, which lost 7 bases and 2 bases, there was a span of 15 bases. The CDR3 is CAITNLEIPYNEQFF. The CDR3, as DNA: TGTGCCATCACCAATCTAGAGATCCCCTACAATGAGCAGTTCTTC.

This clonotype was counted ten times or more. In DNA, the CDR3 is TGCAGTGCTAGAGAGGGAACACCCTATAGCAATCAGCCCCAGCATTTT. Translated: CSAREGTPYSNQPQHF. V is TRBV20-1 and J is TRBJ1-5; the D is unclear. Germline values: CDR1 DFQATT, CDR2 SNEGSKA (reference sequence). Trimming left V 0 bases short and J 0 bases short, with 12 bases between. The CDR3 runs 16 residues.

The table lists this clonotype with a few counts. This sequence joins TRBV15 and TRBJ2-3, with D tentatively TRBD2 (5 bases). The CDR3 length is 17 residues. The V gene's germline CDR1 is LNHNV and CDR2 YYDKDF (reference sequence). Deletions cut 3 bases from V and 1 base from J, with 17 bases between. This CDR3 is CATSSNRYSGGTDTQYF. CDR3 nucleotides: TGTGCCACCAGCAGTAATCGCTATTCCGGGGGCACAGATACGCAGTATTTT.

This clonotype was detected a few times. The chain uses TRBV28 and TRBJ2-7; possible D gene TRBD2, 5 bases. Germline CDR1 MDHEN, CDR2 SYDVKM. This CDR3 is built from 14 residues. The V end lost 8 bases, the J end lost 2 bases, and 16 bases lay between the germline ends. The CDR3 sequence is CASRRSEEAYEQYF. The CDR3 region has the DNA TGTGCCAGCCGGCGGTCCGAGGAGGCCTACGAGCAGTACTTC. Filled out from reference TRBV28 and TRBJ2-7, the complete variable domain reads DVKVTQSSRYLVKRTGEKVFLECVQDMDHENMFWYRQDPGLGLRLIYFSYDVKMKEKGDIPEGYSVSREKKERFSLILESASTNQTSMYLCASRRSEEAYEQYFGPGTRLTVT.

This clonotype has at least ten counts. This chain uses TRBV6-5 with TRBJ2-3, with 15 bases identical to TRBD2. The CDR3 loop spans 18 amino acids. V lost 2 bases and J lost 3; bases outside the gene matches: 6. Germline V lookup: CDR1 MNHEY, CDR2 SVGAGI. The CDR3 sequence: CASSYGLAGGHRTDTQYF. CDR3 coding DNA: TGTGCCAGCAGTTACGGACTAGCGGGAGGGCACCGTACAGATACGCAGTATTTT.

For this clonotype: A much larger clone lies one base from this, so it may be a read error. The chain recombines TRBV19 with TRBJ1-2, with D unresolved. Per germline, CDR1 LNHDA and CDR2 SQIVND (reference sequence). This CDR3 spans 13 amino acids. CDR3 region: CASRDVGHYGDTF. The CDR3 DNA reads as TGTGCCAGTAGGGACGTAGGGCACTATGGCGACACCTTC.

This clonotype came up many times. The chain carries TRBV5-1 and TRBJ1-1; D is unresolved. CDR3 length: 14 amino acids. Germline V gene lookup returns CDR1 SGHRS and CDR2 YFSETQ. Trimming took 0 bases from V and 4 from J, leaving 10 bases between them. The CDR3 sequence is CASSLAIVGTEAFF. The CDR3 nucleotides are TGCGCCAGCAGCTTGGCCATAGTGGGCACTGAAGCTTTCTTT.

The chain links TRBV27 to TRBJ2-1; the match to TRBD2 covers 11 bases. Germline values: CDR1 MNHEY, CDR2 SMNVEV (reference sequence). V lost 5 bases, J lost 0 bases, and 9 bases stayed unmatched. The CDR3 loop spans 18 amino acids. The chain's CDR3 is CASSGGLAAASSYNEQFF. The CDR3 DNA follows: TGTGCCAGCAGTGGGGGACTAGCGGCAGCGAGCTCCTACAATGAGCAGTTCTTC.

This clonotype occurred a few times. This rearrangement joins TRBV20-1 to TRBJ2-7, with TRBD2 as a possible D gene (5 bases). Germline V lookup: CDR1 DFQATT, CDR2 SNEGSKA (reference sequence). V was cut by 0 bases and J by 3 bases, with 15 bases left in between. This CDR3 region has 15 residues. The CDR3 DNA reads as TGCAGTGCTAGAGATTTAAGCGGACTCCTCTACGAGCAGTACTTC. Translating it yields CSARDLSGLLYEQYF.

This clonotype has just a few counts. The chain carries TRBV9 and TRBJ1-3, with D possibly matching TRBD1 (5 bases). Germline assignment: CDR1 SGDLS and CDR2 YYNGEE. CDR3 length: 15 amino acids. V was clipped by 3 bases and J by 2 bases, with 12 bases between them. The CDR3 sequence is CASSASLTAGNTIYF. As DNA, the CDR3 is TGTGCCAGCAGCGCTAGCCTGACAGCTGGAAACACCATATATTTT. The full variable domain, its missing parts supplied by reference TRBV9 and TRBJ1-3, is DSGVTQTPKHLITATGQRVTLRCSPRSGDLSVYWYQQSLDQGLQFLIQYYNGEERAKGNILERFSAQQFPDLHSELNLSSLELGDSALYFCASSASLTAGNTIYFGEGSWLTVV.

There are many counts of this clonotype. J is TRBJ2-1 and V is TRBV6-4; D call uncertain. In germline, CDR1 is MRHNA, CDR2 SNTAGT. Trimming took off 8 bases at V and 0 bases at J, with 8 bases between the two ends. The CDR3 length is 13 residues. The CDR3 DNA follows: TGTGCCAGCGCGGTGAGCTCCTACAATGAGCAGTTCTTC. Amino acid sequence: CASAVSSYNEQFF.

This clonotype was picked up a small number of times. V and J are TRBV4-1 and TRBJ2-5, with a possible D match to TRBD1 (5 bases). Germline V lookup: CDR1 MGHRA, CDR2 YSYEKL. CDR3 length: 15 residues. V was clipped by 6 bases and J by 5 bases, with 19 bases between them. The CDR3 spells CASRQSPRVWETQYF. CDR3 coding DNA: TGCGCCAGCAGACAAAGTCCCAGGGTGTGGGAGACCCAGTACTTC.

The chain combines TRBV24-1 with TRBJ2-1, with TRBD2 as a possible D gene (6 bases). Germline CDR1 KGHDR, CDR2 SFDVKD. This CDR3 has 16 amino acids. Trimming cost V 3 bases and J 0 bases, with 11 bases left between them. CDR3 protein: CATSDGGASSYNEQFF. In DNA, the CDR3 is TGTGCCACCAGTGATGGCGGGGCCAGCTCCTACAATGAGCAGTTCTTC.

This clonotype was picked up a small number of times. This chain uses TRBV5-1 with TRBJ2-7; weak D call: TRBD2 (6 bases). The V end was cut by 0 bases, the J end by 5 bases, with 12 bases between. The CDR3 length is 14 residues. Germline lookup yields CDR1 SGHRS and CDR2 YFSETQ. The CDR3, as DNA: TGCGCCAGCAGCTTGGCCGCTAGCGAGGACGAGCAGTACTTC. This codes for CASSLAASEDEQYF.

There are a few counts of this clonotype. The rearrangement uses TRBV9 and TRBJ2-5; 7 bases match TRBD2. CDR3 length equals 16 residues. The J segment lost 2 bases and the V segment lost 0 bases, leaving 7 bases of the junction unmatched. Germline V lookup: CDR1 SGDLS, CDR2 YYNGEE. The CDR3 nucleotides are TGTGCCAGCAGCGTAGGTGGGAGGGGACCACAAGAGACCCAGTACTTC. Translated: CASSVGGRGPQETQYF. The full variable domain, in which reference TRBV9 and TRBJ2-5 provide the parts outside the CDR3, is DSGVTQTPKHLITATGQRVTLRCSPRSGDLSVYWYQQSLDQGLQFLIQYYNGEERAKGNILERFSAQQFPDLHSELNLSSLELGDSALYFCASSVGGRGPQETQYFGPGTRLLVL.